Presented here are 3 T cell receptor beta chains from one specimen sequenced in a study of blood T cell repertoires in COVID-19. Profiling relied on immunoSEQ multiplex PCR, and the TCRdb table lists in-frame clones only, not all of them. Among a few hundred thousand clones, roughly 90% were seen once, and the ten largest hold approximately 4%. What was sequenced was PBMCs or T cells enriched from blood (not recorded which). These receptors all stem from a woman aged 18-29 years with acute COVID-19.

The chain joins TRBV4-2 to TRBJ2-5; possibly TRBD1 for D (6 bases). CDR3 size: 17 residues. Germline CDR1 reads LGHNA; CDR2 reads YNFKEQ. V lost 0 bases to trimming and J lost 0 bases, with 14 bases between them. The CDR3 DNA reads as TGTGCCAGCAGCCAAGATCAGGGGAGCCGGTACCAAGAGACCCAGTACTTC. Translated, it gives CASSQDQGSRYQETQYF.

A remark on this clone: The junction departs from the called germline gene at one end, perhaps through a read error. The chain has TRBV11-3 and TRBJ1-6, with 10 bases that match TRBD1. Germline V gene sequence: CDR1 SGHNT, CDR2 YENEEA. This CDR3 contains 15 residues. CDR3 residues: CASSLDRGRGSPLHF. The CDR3 nucleotides are TGTGCCAGCAGCCTAGACAGGGGGCGCGGGTCACCCCTCCACTTT. Full variable domain (rest looked up from reference TRBV11-3 and TRBJ1-6): EAGVVQSPRYKIIEKKQPVAFWCNPISGHNTLYWYLQNLGQGPELLIRYENEEAVDDSQLPKDRFSAERLKGVDSTLKIQPAELGDSAVYLCASSLDRGRGSPLHFGNGTRLTVT.

This clone has just a few counts. This rearrangement joins TRBV7-2 to TRBJ1-5; 8 bases are a match to TRBD1. V shed 4 bases and J 7 bases; nucleotides not matched to a gene: 3. From germline, CDR1 is SGHTA and CDR2 FQGNSA. CDR3 length equals 13 residues. In DNA, the CDR3 is TGTGCCAGCAGCTGGACAGGGACCCAGCCCCAGCATTTT. Its protein product is CASSWTGTQPQHF.